A selection of T cell receptor beta chains follows, all from one sample in a study of blood T cell repertoires in COVID-19. Method: immunoSEQ multiplex PCR; TCRdb's copy keeps in-frame clones and lacks some. The sample yields approximately 180,000 clones, over 75% seen once. The sequenced material came from peripheral blood. Receptors were obtained from a woman in her sixties or seventies with acute or convalescent COVID-19. The CDR3 runs from the conserved cysteine through the conserved F or W. The order of the fields is J gene, D gene, V gene, CDR3 protein, CDR3 DNA. A D gene is named only where the DNA matches it firmly.

TRBJ2-1 | TRBD2 | TRBV24-1 | CATQWGRGRASNEQFF | TGTGCCACCCAGTGGGGACGGGGGAGGGCCTCCAATGAGCAGTTCTTC
TRBJ1-1 | TRBD1 | TRBV5-1 | CASSFDPRQGSTEAFF | TGCGCCAGCAGCTTTGACCCTCGACAGGGTAGTACTGAAGCTTTCTTT
TRBJ2-1 | NA | TRBV3-1/TRBV3-2 | CASSHPKNWFDISYNEQFF | TGTGCCAGCAGCCACCCTAAGAATTGGTTCGATATCTCCTACAATGAGCAGTTCTTC
TRBJ1-2 | NA | TRBV13 | CASSPGSEGYTF | TGTGCCAGCAGCCCGGGATCAGAGGGCTACACCTTC
TRBJ2-2 | NA | TRBV7-8 | CASSLQQAGELFF | TGTGCCAGCAGCTTGCAGCAGGCCGGGGAGCTGTTTTTT
TRBJ2-7 | TRBD2 | TRBV30 | CAWSVGLADDEQYF | TGTGCCTGGAGTGTTGGGCTAGCGGACGACGAGCAGTACTTC
TRBJ2-1 | NA | TRBV10-2 | CASSESLVVEQFF | TGCGCCAGCAGTGAGTCCCTAGTGGTTGAGCAGTTCTTC
TRBJ2-5 | NA | TRBV2 | CASTFNGGIGSNQETQYF | TGTGCCAGCACCTTCAACGGGGGTATAGGGTCTAACCAAGAGACCCAGTACTTC
TRBJ2-5 | TRBD2 | TRBV29-1 | CSVEGAGGDLETQYF | TGCAGCGTTGAGGGGGCGGGAGGGGATTTGGAGACCCAGTACTTC
TRBJ2-7 | NA | TRBV4-1 | CASSQGGYSYEQYF | TGCGCCAGCAGCCAAGGGGGCTACTCCTACGAGCAGTACTTC